These T cell receptor beta chains were read from a single sample in a study of T cell responses to AZD1222 COVID-19 vaccine. Libraries were prepared by immunoSEQ multiplex PCR; TCRdb keeps only in-frame clonotypes and omits some of them. This sample has roughly 180,000 clones; 90% to 95% occur once, and the top ten carry 1% to 1.5%. Sequenced here: peripheral blood, sampled 28 days after the second AZD1222 dose. These receptors originate from an adult who received the AZD1222 COVID-19 vaccine. Both conserved end residues are part of each CDR3. The D gene is left open where the match is weak. Size values are once, few and many counts, or a class for expanded clones, and some rows have none.

V	J	D	size	DNA	CDR3
TRBV28	TRBJ2-2	-	-	TGTGCCTCCTGTGTAGACTCTTTCACCGGGGAGCTGTTTTTT	CASCVDSFTGELFF
TRBV7-6	TRBJ2-1	-	-	TGTGCCAGCAGCTTACTTTCGGTCGCCTGGAATGAGCAGTTCTTC	CASSLLSVAWNEQFF
TRBV5-1	TRBJ2-7	TRBD1	-	TGCGCCAGCAGCTTGAGCTCAGGGGGATCCTACGAGCAGTACTTC	CASSLSSGGSYEQYF
TRBV19	TRBJ1-1	-	-	TGTGCCAGTGAGGGCCAGGGGCCCTACACTGAAGCTTTCTTT	CASEGQGPYTEAFF
TRBV9	TRBJ2-6	-	-	TGTGCCAGCACCAAGACTCCCCATCAGGGCTCTGGGGCCAACGTCCTGACTTTC	CASTKTPHQGSGANVLTF
TRBV5-4	TRBJ2-7	TRBD1	-	TGTGCCAGCAACGACAGGGCTTCCTACGAGCAGTACTTC	CASNDRASYEQYF
TRBV7-9	TRBJ1-2	-	once	TGTGCCAGCAGCCATACGACAGGCCCCAAGTATGGCTACACCTTC	CASSHTTGPKYGYTF
TRBV6-5	TRBJ2-7	-	-	TGTGCCAGCAGTCACGAGACAGGCGCAACCTACGAGCAGTACTTC	CASSHETGATYEQYF
TRBV4-3	TRBJ1-3	-	-	TGCGCCAGCAGCCAAGCGGCGGCGGGGGGTTATGGAGTGAACACCATATATTTT	CASSQAAAGGYGVNTIYF
TRBV5-1	TRBJ1-1	-	once	TGCGCCAGCAGCTTAACGACAGAGAACACTGAAGCTTTCTTT	CASSLTTENTEAFF
TRBV7-6	TRBJ2-1	-	-	TGTGCCAGCAGCTTAGTATGGCCTCAGGGCTACAATGAGCAGTTCTTC	CASSLVWPQGYNEQFF
TRBV7-6	TRBJ2-7	-	-	TGTGCCAGCAGCTTAGCTATTTCAGGGACCGAGCAGTACTTC	CASSLAISGTEQYF
TRBV28	TRBJ1-5	TRBD1	many	TGTGCCAGCAGCACCGGGACAGGGAACCAGCCCCAGCATTTT	CASSTGTGNQPQHF
TRBV27	TRBJ2-7	-	-	TGTGCCAGCAGTCCCGTCTCATCCCGCGAGCAGTACTTC	CASSPVSSREQYF
TRBV9	TRBJ2-4	-	once	TGTGCCAGCAGCGTAAGCCTACAGGGGGTGGTAGCGGGAGATGGGGACATTCAGTACTTC	CASSVSLQGVVAGDGDIQYF
TRBV5-6	TRBJ2-1	TRBD1	-	TGTGCCAGCAGCTTGGCTCCCGGGACAGGGTTCGGTGAGCAGTTCTTC	CASSLAPGTGFGEQFF
TRBV28	TRBJ1-2	-	-	TGTGCCAGCAGCTCAAACGCTATGTCAGGGGAGGGCGGCTACACCTTC	CASSSNAMSGEGGYTF
TRBV5-1	TRBJ2-7	-	-	TGCGCCAGCAGGGGATCCCGGTACGAGCAGTACTTC	CASRGSRYEQYF